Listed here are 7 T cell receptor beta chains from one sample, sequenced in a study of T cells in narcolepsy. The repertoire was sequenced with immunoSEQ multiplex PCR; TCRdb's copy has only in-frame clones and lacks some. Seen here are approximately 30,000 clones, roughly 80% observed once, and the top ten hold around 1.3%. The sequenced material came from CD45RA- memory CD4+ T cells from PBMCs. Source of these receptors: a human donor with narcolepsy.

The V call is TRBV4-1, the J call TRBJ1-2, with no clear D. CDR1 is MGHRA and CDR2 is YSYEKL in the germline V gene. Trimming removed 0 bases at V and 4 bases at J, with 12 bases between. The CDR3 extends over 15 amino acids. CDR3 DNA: TGCGCCAGCAGCCAAGATACGGATAGCACCTATGGCTACACCTTC. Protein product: CASSQDTDSTYGYTF.

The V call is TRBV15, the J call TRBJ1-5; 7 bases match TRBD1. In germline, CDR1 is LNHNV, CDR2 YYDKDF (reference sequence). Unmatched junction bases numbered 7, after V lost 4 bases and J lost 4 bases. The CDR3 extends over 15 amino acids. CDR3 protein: CATSTDRVFNQPQHF. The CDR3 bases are TGTGCCACCAGCACAGACAGGGTATTTAATCAGCCCCAGCATTTT. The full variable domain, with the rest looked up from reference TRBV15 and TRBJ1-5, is DAMVIQNPRYQVTQFGKPVTLSCSQTLNHNVMYWYQQKSSQAPKLLFHYYDKDFNNEADTPDNFQSRRPNTSFCFLDIRSPGLGDTAMYLCATSTDRVFNQPQHFGDGTRLSIL.

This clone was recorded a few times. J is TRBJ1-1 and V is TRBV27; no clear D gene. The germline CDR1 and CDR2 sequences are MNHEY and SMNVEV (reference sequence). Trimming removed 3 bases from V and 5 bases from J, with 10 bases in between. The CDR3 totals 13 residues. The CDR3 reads CASSLTKGTEAFF. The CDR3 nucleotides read TGTGCCAGCAGTTTGACAAAAGGGACTGAAGCTTTCTTT.

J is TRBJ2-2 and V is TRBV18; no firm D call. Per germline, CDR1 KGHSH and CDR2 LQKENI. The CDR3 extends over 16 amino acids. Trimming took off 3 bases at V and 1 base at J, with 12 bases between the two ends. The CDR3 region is CASSPAGGGNTGELFF. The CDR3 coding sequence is TGTGCCAGCTCACCCGCAGGTGGTGGGAACACCGGGGAGCTGTTTTTT.

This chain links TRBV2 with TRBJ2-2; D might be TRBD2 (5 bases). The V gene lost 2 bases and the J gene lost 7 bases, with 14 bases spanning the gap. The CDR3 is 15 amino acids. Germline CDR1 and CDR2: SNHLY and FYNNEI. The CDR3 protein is CASSETLGVGGELFF. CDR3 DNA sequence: TGTGCCAGCAGTGAAACTTTGGGAGTCGGCGGGGAGCTGTTTTTT.

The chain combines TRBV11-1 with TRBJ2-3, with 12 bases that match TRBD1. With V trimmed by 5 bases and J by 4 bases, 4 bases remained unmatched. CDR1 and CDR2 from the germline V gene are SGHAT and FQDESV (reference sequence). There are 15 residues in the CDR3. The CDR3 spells CASSPGQGASDTQYF. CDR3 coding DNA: TGTGCCAGCAGCCCGGGACAGGGGGCCTCAGATACGCAGTATTTT.

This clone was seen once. This chain's CDR3 is CASSRGTATNEKLFF. The CDR3 DNA sequence: TGTGCCAGCAGCCGTGGGACAGCAACTAATGAAAAACTGTTTTTT. V is TRBV7-9 and J is TRBJ1-4; 7 bases map to TRBD1. Germline V lookup: CDR1 SEHNR, CDR2 FQNEAQ (reference sequence). The CDR3 length is 15 residues. Trimming took 5 bases from V and 0 from J; bases not matched to a gene: 3.